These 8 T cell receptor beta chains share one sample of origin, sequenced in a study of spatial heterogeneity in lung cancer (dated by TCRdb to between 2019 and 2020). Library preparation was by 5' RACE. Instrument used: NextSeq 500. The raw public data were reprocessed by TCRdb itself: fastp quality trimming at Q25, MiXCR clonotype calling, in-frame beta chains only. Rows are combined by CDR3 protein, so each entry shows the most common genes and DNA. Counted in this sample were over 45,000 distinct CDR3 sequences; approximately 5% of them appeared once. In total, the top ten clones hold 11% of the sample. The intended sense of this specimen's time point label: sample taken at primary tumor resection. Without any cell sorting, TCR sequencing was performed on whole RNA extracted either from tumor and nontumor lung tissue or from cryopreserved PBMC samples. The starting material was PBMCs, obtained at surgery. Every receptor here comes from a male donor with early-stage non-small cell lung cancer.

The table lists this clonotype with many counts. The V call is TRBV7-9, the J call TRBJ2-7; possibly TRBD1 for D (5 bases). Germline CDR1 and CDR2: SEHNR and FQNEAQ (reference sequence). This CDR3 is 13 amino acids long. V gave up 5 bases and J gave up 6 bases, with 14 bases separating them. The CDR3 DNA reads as TGTGCCAGCAGCGACAGTCCCTTGGGCGAGCAGTACTTC. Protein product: CASSDSPLGEQYF.

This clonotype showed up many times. CDR3 bases: TGTGCCAGCAGCGTAGCCGGGGAGACCCAGTACTTC. It specifies CASSVAGETQYF. The V gene is TRBV9, the J gene TRBJ2-5; D remains ambiguous. The germline V gene has CDR1 SGDLS and CDR2 YYNGEE. This CDR3 contains 12 residues. Trimming shortened V by 0 bases and J by 5 bases, and 5 bases separated the two germline ends.

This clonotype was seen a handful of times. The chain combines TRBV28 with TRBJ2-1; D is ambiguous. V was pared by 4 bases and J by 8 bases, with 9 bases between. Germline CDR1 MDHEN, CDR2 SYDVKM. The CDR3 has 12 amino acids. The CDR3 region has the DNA TGTGCCAGCAGTTCCTTTAGGGATGAGCAGTTCTTC. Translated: CASSSFRDEQFF.

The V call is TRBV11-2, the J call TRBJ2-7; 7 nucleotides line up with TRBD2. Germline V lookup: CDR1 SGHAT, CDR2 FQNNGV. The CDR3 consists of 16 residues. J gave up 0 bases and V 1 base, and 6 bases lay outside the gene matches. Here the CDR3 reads CASSLAPTSASYEQYF. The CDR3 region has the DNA TGTGCCAGCAGCTTAGCTCCTACTAGCGCCTCCTACGAGCAGTACTTC.

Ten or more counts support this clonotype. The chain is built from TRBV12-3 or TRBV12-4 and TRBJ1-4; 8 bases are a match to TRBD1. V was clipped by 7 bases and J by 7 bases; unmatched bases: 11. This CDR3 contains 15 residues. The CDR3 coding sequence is TGTGCCAGCACCAAAGGGACAGGCGGAGGTGAAAAACTGTTTTTT. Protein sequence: CASTKGTGGGEKLFF.

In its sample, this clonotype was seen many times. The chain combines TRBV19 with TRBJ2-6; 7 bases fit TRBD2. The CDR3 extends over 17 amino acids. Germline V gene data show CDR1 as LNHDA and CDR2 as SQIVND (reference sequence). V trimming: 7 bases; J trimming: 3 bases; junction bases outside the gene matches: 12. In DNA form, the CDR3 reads TGTGCCAGTAATCCTGAGACTAGCTCATATGGGGCCAACGTCCTGACTTTC. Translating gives CASNPETSSYGANVLTF.

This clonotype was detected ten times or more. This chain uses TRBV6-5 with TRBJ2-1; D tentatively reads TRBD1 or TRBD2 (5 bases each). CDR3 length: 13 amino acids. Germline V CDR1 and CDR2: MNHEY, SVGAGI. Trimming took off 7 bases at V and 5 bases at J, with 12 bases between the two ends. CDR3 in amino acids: CASNRDVHNEQFF. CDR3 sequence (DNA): TGTGCCAGCAACCGGGACGTACACAATGAGCAGTTCTTC.

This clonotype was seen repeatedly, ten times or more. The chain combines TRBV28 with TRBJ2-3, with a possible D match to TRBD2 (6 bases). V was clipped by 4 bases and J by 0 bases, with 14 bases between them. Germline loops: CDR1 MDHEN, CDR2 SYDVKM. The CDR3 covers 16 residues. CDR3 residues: CASSSTSSASTDTQYF. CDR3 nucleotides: TGTGCCAGCAGTTCCACTTCTAGCGCTAGCACAGATACGCAGTATTTT.